The 22 T cell receptor beta chains below come from one sample, sequenced in a study of Graves' ophthalmopathy and Graves' hyperthyroidism. RNA transcripts provided the template for amplifying TCR beta CDR3 regions. Investigators did first-round RT-PCR with HTBI primers, then second-round multiplex PCR. TCRdb ran MiXCR on the multiplex PCR reads and lists one entry per CDR3 protein. The table includes about 200,000 distinct CDR3 sequences, over 25% detected once. Material for sequencing was peripheral blood. Receptor source: a man aged 45 to 65 with Graves' ophthalmopathy.

This clonotype was detected ten times or more. This sequence joins TRBV24-1 and TRBJ2-2; 8 nucleotides align to TRBD1. In germline, CDR1 is KGHDR, CDR2 SFDVKD. The trim removed 9 bases at V and 3 bases at J, leaving 5 bases unmatched. The CDR3 loop spans 14 amino acids. CDR3: CATQKQGDTGELFF. Here the CDR3 DNA reads TGTGCCACCCAGAAACAGGGGGACACCGGGGAGCTGTTTTTT.

The V and J genes are TRBV10-3 and TRBJ2-7; D remains ambiguous. V lost 8 bases to trimming and J lost 7 bases, with 12 bases between them. The CDR3 sequence is 11 residues long. The germline V gene has CDR1 ENHRY and CDR2 SYGVKD. CDR3 in DNA: TGTGCCATCGGTACCGCTTTAGAGCAGTACTTC. Translating it yields CAIGTALEQYF.

The chain recombines TRBV6-1 with TRBJ2-5, with D possibly being TRBD2 (6 bases). V lost 5 bases to trimming and J lost 4 bases, with 17 bases between them. The germline CDR1 and CDR2 sequences are MNHNS and SASEGT. The CDR3 totals 15 residues. CDR3: CASSPRGAGRETQYF. The CDR3 DNA reads as TGTGCCAGCAGTCCGAGAGGTGCGGGACGAGAGACCCAGTACTTC.

The sample holds many counts of this clonotype. The chain couples TRBV4-1 to TRBJ2-7; tentatively, D is TRBD1 (5 bases). V was trimmed by 0 bases and J by 6 bases, leaving 12 bases between them. From germline, CDR1 is MGHRA and CDR2 YSYEKL. The CDR3 is 14 amino acids. The CDR3 protein is CASSQEGASTEQYF. The DNA for the CDR3 is TGCGCCAGCAGCCAAGAAGGGGCTTCCACCGAGCAGTACTTC.

This clonotype was counted many times. The chain recombines TRBV5-1 with TRBJ2-7; 8 bases are a match to TRBD1. V lost 1 base to trimming and J lost 3 bases; unmatched junction nucleotides: 3. This CDR3 region has 14 residues. CDR1 and CDR2 (germline): SGHRS, YFSETQ. The CDR3 DNA follows: TGCGCCAGCAGCTTGTCACAGGGGGTCTACGAGCAGTACTTC. This encodes CASSLSQGVYEQYF.

This clonotype occurred many times. The chain couples TRBV6-2 or TRBV6-3 to TRBJ2-2; TRBD2 is a possible D gene (6 bases). This CDR3 is built from 15 residues. Per germline, CDR1 MNHEY and CDR2 SVGEGT. Between the trimmed V and J ends, which lost 4 bases and 4 bases, there was a span of 13 bases. CDR3 amino acids: CASSLDGRGTGELFF. DNA of the CDR3: TGTGCCAGCAGTTTAGACGGGAGAGGCACCGGGGAGCTGTTTTTT.

The chain carries TRBV6-1 and TRBJ2-2; 9 bases agree with TRBD1. From germline, CDR1 is MNHNS and CDR2 SASEGT. The CDR3 runs 14 residues. V shed 10 bases and J 6 bases; nucleotides not matched to a gene: 9. The CDR3 DNA reads as TGTGCCACCTCCGGGGACAGGGACGCCGGGGAGCTGTTTTTT. Its protein product is CATSGDRDAGELFF.

This chain connects TRBV20-1 to TRBJ2-7, with no clear D. Trimming shortened V by 3 bases and J by 2 bases, and 11 bases separated the two germline ends. Germline V gives CDR1 DFQATT, CDR2 SNEGSKA (reference sequence). This CDR3 contains 13 residues. The CDR3 sequence is CSASGGDPYEQYF. CDR3 DNA: TGCAGTGCTAGTGGTGGGGATCCCTACGAGCAGTACTTC.

The chain is built from TRBV28 and TRBJ1-2, with D tentatively TRBD1 (5 bases). Germline CDR1 MDHEN, CDR2 SYDVKM. V lost 6 bases and J 2 bases, leaving 16 bases between the germline ends. This CDR3 has 15 residues. The CDR3 region has the DNA TGTGCCAGCAGGGCAGGGCAAGACAGCAACTATGGCTACACCTTC. Its translation is CASRAGQDSNYGYTF.

This clonotype was seen ten or more times. This chain connects TRBV5-4 to TRBJ2-2, with D unclear. V was cut by 3 bases and J by 1 base, with 16 bases left in between. Germline loops: CDR1 SGHNT, CDR2 YYREEE (reference sequence). The CDR3 has 17 amino acids. CDR3 DNA sequence: TGTGCCAGCAGCTATAATCCTCCGGAAATGAACACCGGGGAGCTGTTTTTT. It specifies CASSYNPPEMNTGELFF. The full variable domain, its missing parts supplied by reference TRBV5-4 and TRBJ2-2, is ETGVTQSPTHLIKTRGQQVTLRCSSQSGHNTVSWYQQALGQGPQFIFQYYREEENGRGNFPPRFSGLQFPNYSSELNVNALELDDSALYLCASSYNPPEMNTGELFFGEGSRLTVL.

In this sample, this clonotype turned up many times. The chain carries TRBV11-2 and TRBJ2-7; D remains unclear. The CDR3 runs 15 residues. Trimming removed 0 bases from V and 0 bases from J, with 9 bases in between. The germline V gene encodes CDR1 SGHAT and CDR2 FQNNGV. CDR3 region: CASSLEVARSYEQYF. The CDR3 DNA follows: TGTGCCAGCAGCTTAGAGGTCGCCCGCTCCTACGAGCAGTACTTC.

In its sample, this clonotype was seen many times. The rearrangement uses TRBV5-1 and TRBJ2-2, with D possibly TRBD1 on 6 matching bases. The CDR3 is 15 amino acids. Trimming shortened V by 4 bases and J by 2 bases, and 12 bases separated the two germline ends. In germline, CDR1 is SGHRS, CDR2 YFSETQ. CDR3 nucleotide sequence: TGCGCCAGCAGCCCGAGGACAGACAACACCGGGGAGCTGTTTTTT. Amino acid sequence: CASSPRTDNTGELFF.

This clonotype was counted many times. A read error may explain this, as a much larger clone is one base away. The CDR3 sequence: CARITVLGEQYF. CDR3 sequence (DNA): TGTGCCAGGATTACAGTTCTGGGCGAGCAGTACTTC. The chain has TRBV6-5 and TRBJ2-7; D not resolved. Germline CDR1 reads MNHEY; CDR2 reads SVGAGI. Trimming removed 9 bases from V and 6 bases from J, with 15 bases in between. This CDR3 comprises 12 residues.

This clonotype has ten or more counts. The rearrangement links TRBV28 to TRBJ2-2, with 7 positions matching TRBD2. The length of the CDR3 is 16 residues. The V segment lost 4 bases and the J segment 4 bases; nucleotides outside the gene matches: 9. Germline-derived CDR1 and CDR2 are MDHEN and SYDVKM. The CDR3: CASSSSGLAVTGELFF. Here the CDR3 DNA reads TGTGCCAGCAGTTCGAGTGGTCTAGCGGTCACCGGGGAGCTGTTTTTT.

Ten or more counts support this clonotype. This rearrangement joins TRBV3-1 to TRBJ2-7, with D unresolved. Germline V gives CDR1 LGHDT, CDR2 YNNKEL (reference sequence). Trimming pared 5 bases from V and 2 bases from J, leaving 16 bases between. This CDR3 contains 15 residues. The CDR3 DNA is TGTGCCAGCAGCGCAGTCGGACGGCCGGCCTACGAGCAGTACTTC. It yields the protein CASSAVGRPAYEQYF.

The sample holds many counts of this clonotype. CDR3 in amino acids: CASTAVGGTYEQYF. The CDR3 DNA follows: TGTGCCAGCACTGCGGTCGGGGGTACCTACGAGCAGTACTTC. The chain recombines TRBV28 with TRBJ2-7; possible D gene TRBD2, 6 bases. V shed 7 bases and J shed 2 bases, with 15 bases lying between them. Germline CDR1 and CDR2: MDHEN and SYDVKM. This CDR3 contains 14 residues.

In this sample, this clonotype turned up many times. The V call is TRBV15, the J call TRBJ1-2, with 11 nucleotides matching TRBD1. In germline, CDR1 is LNHNV, CDR2 YYDKDF (reference sequence). With V trimmed by 2 bases and J by 3 bases, 5 bases remained unmatched. This CDR3 has 16 amino acids. The CDR3 loop reads CATSRPGQGEDYGYTF. The CDR3 DNA follows: TGTGCCACCAGCAGACCGGGACAGGGGGAGGACTATGGCTACACCTTC.

This clonotype occurred many times. J is TRBJ1-1 and V is TRBV6-5, with D maybe TRBD1 (5 bases). Germline V lookup: CDR1 MNHEY, CDR2 SVGAGI. This CDR3 is built from 14 residues. Trimming removed 6 bases at V and 0 bases at J, with 11 bases between. The CDR3 spells CASSQGTLNTEAFF. The CDR3 bases are TGTGCCAGCAGCCAGGGAACTCTGAACACTGAAGCTTTCTTT.

This clonotype was recorded many times. A much larger clone sits a single nucleotide away, making a read error possible. The CDR3 DNA reads as TGTGCCAGCAGTTACTCGATATATGACAGGGTCGGAAGCATTCAGTACTTC. As protein: CASSYSIYDRVGSIQYF. V and J are TRBV6-2 or TRBV6-3 and TRBJ2-4; 7 bases match TRBD1. With 0 bases clipped from V and 9 bases from J, the junction kept 14 bases outside the gene matches. This CDR3 contains 17 residues. Germline loops: CDR1 MNHEY, CDR2 SVGEGT.

This clonotype was seen many times. The chain carries TRBV19 and TRBJ2-7; D may be TRBD1 (6 bases). Germline V lookup: CDR1 LNHDA, CDR2 SQIVND (reference sequence). The V end lost 7 bases, the J end lost 3 bases, and 16 bases lay between the germline ends. The CDR3 consists of 14 residues. The CDR3 DNA reads as TGTGCCAGTAAACCGGCGGCAGGGGACTACGAGCAGTACTTC. Protein product: CASKPAAGDYEQYF.

V gene TRBV6-1 combines with J gene TRBJ1-2; TRBD1 aligns across 8 bases. V gave up 2 bases and J gave up 8 bases; unmatched junction bases: 7. Germline values: CDR1 MNHNS, CDR2 SASEGT. The CDR3 sequence is 14 residues long. The CDR3 DNA sequence: TGTGCCAGCAGTGAACTGGACAGGGCTTTCGGCTACACCTTC. The encoded protein is CASSELDRAFGYTF.

This clonotype was counted ten times or more. The chain has TRBV6-1 and TRBJ2-2, with TRBD1 matching 8 bases. Unmatched junction bases numbered 5, after V lost 6 bases and J lost 5 bases. The CDR3 runs to 14 residues. CDR1 MNHNS and CDR2 SASEGT come from the germline V gene. The CDR3 bases are TGTGCCAGCAGCCAGGGGGCCAGAACCGGGGAGCTGTTTTTT. Protein product: CASSQGARTGELFF.